This entry is about one T cell receptor (beta chain). The antigen remains undetermined. The V and J ends lost 0 bases and 3 bases respectively, with 12 bases between them. The germline V gene encodes CDR1 LGHNA and CDR2 YSLEER. There are 17 residues in the CDR3. These data are taken from a study of cytomegalovirus exposure and HLA in healthy donors. Study results and limitations: Another analysis was done later, and it associated approximately 18,000 TCR beta sequences with HLA alleles at 0.05 false discovery rate.

Both 60 Vbeta primers and 13 Jbeta primers went into the PCR. Sequencing was performed with immunoSEQ multiplex PCR; in TCRdb, only in-frame clones are kept and a portion is missing. The data show approximately 120,000 clones, 72% seen once. This sequence joins TRBV4-3 and TRBJ1-6; D is unclear. This sequence originates from a man aged 25-40 years in good health and CMV-seronegative. The source material was PBMCs. This CDR3 is CASSQEYVADYNSPLHF. CDR3 nucleotide sequence: TGCGCCAGCAGCCAAGAATATGTAGCAGACTATAATTCACCCCTCCACTTT.